Here is one TCR beta chain with its context. The data originate from a study of shared clonotypes between healthy human individuals. Study-wide context: Researchers drew samples from a couple of women and a few men aged 18 to 49.

The protocol was immunoSEQ multiplex PCR, while the TCRdb copy is restricted to in-frame clones and leaves out a portion. Of 2 million to 2.5 million clones listed, over 90% are singletons. V lost 6 bases and J lost 7, with 9 bases in between. The germline V gene encodes CDR1 SNHLY and CDR2 FYNNEI. The CDR3 spans 11 residues. The sequence derives from a man aged 18 to 29 in good health. Some clones in this sample may be carry-over from other donors' samples. The sample taken for sequencing was naive CD4+ T cells from PBMCs. Subset in this sample: CD45RA+ positively selected. This chain links TRBV2 with TRBJ1-2; a possible D gene is TRBD1 (5 bases). As DNA, the CDR3 is TGTGCCAGCAGGGCTCAGGGTGGCTACACCTTC. It translates to CASRAQGGYTF.